This T cell receptor beta chain was captured by sequencing in a study of blood T cell repertoires in COVID-19 (dated by TCRdb to about 2020). Some background on the complete study: The collaborator samples originated in the United States, Italy and Spain and spanned the acute and convalescent phases of COVID-19. The material from the prospective study consisted of cDNA or gDNA derived from T cells, B-cell-depleted T cells, or PBMCs. Deeply sampled blood TCRbeta repertoires from subjects exposed to, actively infected with, or recovered from COVID-19 were included in the dataset. A freely available public database, intended as a resource for researchers studying the immune response to SARS-CoV-2, is where the repertoires were released. The samples were drawn from two sources: the first 160 participants of the ongoing ImmuneRACE study, and fewer than 1,500 subjects contributed by 6 global collaborators. The sample metadata nearly always contained a de-identified subject ID, COVID-19 status, age in years and sex. HLA class I and class II types, where available, came from metadata supplied by the sample provider rather than from assay-based typing. Results the study describes overall, beyond this receptor: How much clinical and demographic metadata was included differed by source and by participant, and the metadata was provided uncurated.

TCRbeta CDR3 regions were amplified from genomic DNA using the immunoSEQ Assay, a bias-controlled multiplex PCR. On the study's bioinformatics: Nucleated cell counts per sample were estimated from amplification of reference gene primers within the assay. To quantify the absolute abundance of each unique TCRbeta CDR3 rearrangement, sequence reads were collapsed and filtered. Productive Simpson clonality was computed per sample as the square root of Simpson's diversity index over productive rearrangements. Sourced from immuneACCESS, this table was stored by TCRdb with only in-frame sequences that have V and J called. A share of the clones is absent; for the studies checked, an unresolved V gene accounts for under half, and the remainder has no known explanation. D and trimming come from the DNA, and the V and J calls and clone size come from that table. Recorded for this sample are around 260,000 clones; 75% to 95% of them occurred a single time. The ten top clones hold 1% to 1.3% of the sample.

Participants in the prospective study were enrolled through a virtual design, were aged roughly 18 to 95 years, and lived in 24 United States geographic areas. In the prospective study, cohorts were assigned on the basis of participant-reported clinical history obtained from a screening survey and a study questionnaire. ImmuneRACE Cohort 3 recovered participants were defined by two consecutive negative NP/OP PCR tests, healthcare professional clearance, or symptom resolution. Each participant in the prospective study had whole blood, serum and a nasopharyngeal or oropharyngeal swab collected by mobile phlebotomists. Participants in the prospective study had the option to provide additional blood draws and questionnaires over a 2-month period. Before DNA extraction, blood samples from the prospective study were shipped at room temperature or frozen. Comment on this clone: There is no known antigen for this receptor. No much larger clonotype is one base removed from it; base qualities were not supplied.

Spanning cysteine to phenylalanine, the CDR3 consists of 15 amino acids. Kept here is only the CDR3 DNA, which spans 45 bases and is read in frame from base 1. Taken from the germline V gene, the CDR1 and CDR2 loops are LGHNT and FRNRAP. Trimming removed 2 bases from V and 3 bases from J; the gene matches leave 7 bases unexplained. This chain joins TRBV12-5 to TRBJ2-7; a stretch of 7 junction bases matches TRBD1. The sequence came from a woman aged 25 to 39 who had recovered from COVID-19. Sequenced material: PBMCs or T cells enriched from blood (not recorded which). This receptor carries the CDR3 CASGLRGQHDYEQYF. The nucleotide sequence reads as follows: TGTGCTAGTGGTTTGCGGGGACAGCATGACTACGAGCAGTACTTC.